This T cell receptor (beta chain) came from a study of blood T cell repertoires in COVID-19. Study at large: Samples taken during acute and convalescent COVID-19 were collected in the United States, Italy and Spain.

CDR3 length equals 15 residues. J was trimmed by 3 bases and V by 2 bases; bases with no gene match: 6. Germline V lookup: CDR1 MGHRA, CDR2 YSYEKL. Original methodology: Nucleated cell number was recorded as an estimate derived from reference gene primer amplification. The protocol was immunoSEQ multiplex PCR, while the TCRdb copy is restricted to in-frame clones and leaves out a portion. The V and J calls and clone size come from that table; D and trimming were worked out from the DNA. The sample yields 130,000 or so clones, around 87% seen once. The sequenced sample was peripheral blood. The chain joins TRBV4-1 to TRBJ1-2; 7 nucleotides align to TRBD1. The clonotype originates from a man over 45 with active COVID-19. The DNA for the CDR3 is TGCGCCAGCAGCCAAAGACGCACAGGGGACTATGGCTACACCTTC. Encoded protein: CASSQRRTGDYGYTF.